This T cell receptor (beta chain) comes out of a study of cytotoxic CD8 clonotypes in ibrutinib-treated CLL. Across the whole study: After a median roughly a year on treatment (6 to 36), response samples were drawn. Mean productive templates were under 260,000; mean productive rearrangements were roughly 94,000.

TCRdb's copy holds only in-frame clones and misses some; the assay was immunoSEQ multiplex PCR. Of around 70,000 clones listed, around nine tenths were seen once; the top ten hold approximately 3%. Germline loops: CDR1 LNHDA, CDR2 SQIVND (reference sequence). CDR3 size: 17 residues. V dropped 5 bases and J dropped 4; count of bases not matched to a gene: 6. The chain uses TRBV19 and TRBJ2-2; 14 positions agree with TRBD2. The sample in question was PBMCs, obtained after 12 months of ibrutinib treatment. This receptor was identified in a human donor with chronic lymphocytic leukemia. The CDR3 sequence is CASSATSGRAGTGELFF. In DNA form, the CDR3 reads TGTGCCAGTAGTGCGACTAGCGGGAGGGCGGGCACCGGGGAGCTGTTTTTT. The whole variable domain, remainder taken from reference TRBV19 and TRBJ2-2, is DGGITQSPKYLFRKEGQNVTLSCEQNLNHDAMYWYRQDPGQGLRLIYYSQIVNDFQKGDIAEGYSVSREKKESFPLTVTSAQKNPTAFYLCASSATSGRAGTGELFFGEGSRLTVL.